Listed below are T cell receptor beta chains from one sample, sequenced in a study of blood T cell repertoires in COVID-19. TCRdb's copy holds only in-frame clones and misses some; the assay was immunoSEQ multiplex PCR. The table records roughly 170,000 clones, around 80% of them present only once. The source material was PBMCs or T cells enriched from blood (not recorded which). The receptors were sampled from a man aged 50 to 60 who had recovered from COVID-19. Each CDR3 is given with its conserved first and last residue. The order of the fields is clone size, CDR3 length, V gene, CDR3 protein. Clone size is given for some rows only: seen once, a few or many times, or a class if the clone is expanded.

NA 15 TRBV11-1 CASSLTGQGNYEQYF
NA 16 TRBV19 CASSTGTVPLGETQYF
NA 14 TRBV5-1 CASSFRTESAEQFF
NA 11 TRBV2 CASKLDRPVNF
NA 13 TRBV4-3 CASSQDQGIEAFF
NA 14 TRBV11-2 CASSLTGRGYGYTF
NA 14 TRBV7-9 CASSPRTAQETQYF
once 14 TRBV27 CASSWGEPYNEQFF
few 15 TRBV19 CASSLQGALIYGYTF
NA 15 TRBV5-1 CASSGLAGGPGEQYF
once 14 TRBV7-9 CASRSSGGWDTQYF
once 14 TRBV6-6 CASSFGRQGDGYTF
NA 16 TRBV5-1 CASSPGGGRGGSPLHF
NA 16 TRBV27 CASSRLAGDPPYEQYF
NA 12 TRBV6-7 CASMPGDQPQHF
once 14 TRBV11-2 CASSLARLNTEAFF
NA 16 TRBV18 CASSPLLGTDNEKLFF
NA 13 TRBV6-1 CASSELYDREQYF
NA 18 TRBV4-1 CASSQPPGREGTNEKLFF
NA 14 TRBV6-1 CASTEQTSGGEQYF
NA 19 TRBV29-1 CSVAHRGSGTGGVGTEAFF
NA 14 TRBV5-6 CASSLDRTSYGYTF
NA 16 TRBV9 CASSVDGRVMNTEAFF
NA 15 TRBV7-9 CASSSPSGTNEKLFF
NA 15 TRBV19 CASSPPGGRTYEQYF
NA 15 TRBV19 CASSPGQGRGQPQHF
once 16 TRBV18 CASSPPQVGSGNTIYF
NA 13 TRBV11-2 CASSDRAYNEQFF
NA 15 TRBV5-4 CASSLLGLGGETQYF